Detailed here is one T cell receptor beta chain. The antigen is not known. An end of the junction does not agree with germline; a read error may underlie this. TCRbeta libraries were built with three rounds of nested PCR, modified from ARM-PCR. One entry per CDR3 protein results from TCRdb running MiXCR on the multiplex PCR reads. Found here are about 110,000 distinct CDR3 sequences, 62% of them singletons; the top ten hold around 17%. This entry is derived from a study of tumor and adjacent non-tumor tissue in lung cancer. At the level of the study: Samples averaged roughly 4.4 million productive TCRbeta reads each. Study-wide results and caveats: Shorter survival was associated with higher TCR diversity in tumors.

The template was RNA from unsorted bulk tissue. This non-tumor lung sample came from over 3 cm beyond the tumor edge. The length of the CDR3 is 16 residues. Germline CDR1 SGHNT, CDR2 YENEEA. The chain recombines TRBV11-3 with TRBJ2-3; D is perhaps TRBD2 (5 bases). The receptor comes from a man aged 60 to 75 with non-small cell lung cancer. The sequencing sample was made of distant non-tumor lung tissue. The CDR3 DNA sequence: TGTGCCAGCAGCTTAAGCGCCGGGATTGGCACAGATACGCAGTGTTTT. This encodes CASSLSAGIGTDTQCF.